The 21 T cell receptor beta chains reported below all come from one sample, sequenced in a study of blood T cell repertoires in COVID-19. Assay: immunoSEQ multiplex PCR; the TCRdb copy retains only in-frame clones and omits some. The sample yields some 260,000 clones, about 80% seen once. Sequencing was carried out using PBMCs or T cells enriched from blood (not recorded which). The receptor source for this set is a man aged 30 to 45 with acute COVID-19.

The J gene is TRBJ1-2, the V gene TRBV18; D not resolved. Germline V gene sequence: CDR1 KGHSH, CDR2 LQKENI. The CDR3 has 13 amino acids. The germline V and J ends were trimmed by 8 bases and 4 bases, with 14 bases remaining between them. The CDR3 DNA reads TGTGCCAGCGGTGAGGGAAAGGGCTATGGCTACACCTTC. Its translation: CASGEGKGYGYTF.

For this clone: Germline is not matched at one junction end, which may reflect a read error. The J gene is TRBJ1-5, the V gene TRBV5-1; D gene uncertain. The CDR3 sequence is 14 residues long. Per the germline V gene, CDR1 is SGHRS and CDR2 is YFSETQ. The CDR3 nucleotides are TGTGCCAGCAGCTTGGATGCGGTCAATCAGCCCCAGCATTTT. It specifies CASSLDAVNQPQHF.

For this clone: Its ends do not fully match the called genes, so a read error is possible. The V gene is TRBV5-1, the J gene TRBJ2-1, with TRBD2 matching 7 bases. Germline lookup yields CDR1 SGHRS and CDR2 YFSETQ. The CDR3 length is 14 residues. The CDR3 bases are TGTGCCAGCAGCTTGCTACGGGAGGAGGGTGAGCAGTTCTTC. Amino acids: CASSLLREEGEQFF.

The chain joins TRBV21-1 to TRBJ2-3; the D call in the table, TRBD2, was not verified against the DNA. TRBV21-1 has pseudogene status. The CDR3 extends over 16 amino acids. The CDR3 sequence is CASSNVSGTDTDTQYF. CDR3 nucleotides: TGTGCCAGCAGCAATGTTAGCGGGACAGACACAGATACGCAGTATTTT.

Concerning this clone itself: One end of the junction does not line up with germline, which may come from a read error. V gene TRBV5-1 combines with J gene TRBJ2-5; 9 nucleotides align to TRBD2. Germline V gives CDR1 SGHRS, CDR2 YFSETQ. This CDR3 comprises 14 residues. This CDR3 is CASSRGGGQETQYF. CDR3 DNA: TGTGCCAGCAGCCGCGGGGGGGGTCAAGAGACCCAGTACTTC.

The CDR3 bases are TGTGCCAGCAGTACGGGGACAGGCGGAGACTATGGCTACACCTTC. This sequence encodes CASSTGTGGDYGYTF. The chain combines TRBV6-5 with TRBJ1-2; 8 bases are shared with TRBD1. Germline V gene lookup returns CDR1 MNHEY and CDR2 SVGAGI. V gave up 5 bases and J gave up 3 bases; unmatched junction bases: 8. CDR3 length: 15 residues.

The rearrangement links TRBV28 to TRBJ2-5, with TRBD2 as a possible D gene (5 bases). Looked up from germline, CDR1 is MDHEN and CDR2 is SYDVKM. This CDR3 has 12 residues. V lost 6 bases to trimming and J lost 4 bases, with 9 bases between them. The CDR3: CASRSGLETQYF. CDR3 coding DNA: TGTGCCAGCAGGTCAGGACTAGAGACCCAGTACTTC.

V gene TRBV19 combines with J gene TRBJ1-2; TRBD1 aligns across 9 bases. Looked up from germline, CDR1 is LNHDA and CDR2 is SQIVND (reference sequence). The CDR3 length is 14 residues. V shed 8 bases and J 2 bases; nucleotides not matched to a gene: 6. The CDR3 protein is CASQGQGENYGYTF. The CDR3 DNA sequence: TGTGCCAGTCAGGGACAGGGTGAAAACTATGGCTACACCTTC.

This rearrangement joins TRBV7-8 to TRBJ2-1, with TRBD1 matching over 10 bases. Germline-derived CDR1 and CDR2 are SGHVS and FQNEAQ. V was clipped by 0 bases and J by 9 bases; unmatched bases: 5. The CDR3 sequence is 15 residues long. The CDR3 spells CASSLATGGSSEQFF. CDR3 bases: TGTGCCAGCAGCTTAGCGACAGGGGGCTCGAGTGAGCAGTTCTTC.

The J gene is TRBJ1-4, the V gene TRBV28; 7 bases line up with TRBD1. The ends lost 3 bases at V and 7 bases at J; junction bases unmatched: 5. Germline CDR1 MDHEN, CDR2 SYDVKM. CDR3 size: 14 residues. CDR3 sequence reads: CASSFPTGAEKLFF. DNA of the CDR3: TGTGCCAGCAGTTTCCCCACAGGGGCTGAAAAACTGTTTTTT.

The chain combines TRBV6-1 with TRBJ2-5, with D maybe TRBD2 (6 bases). V dropped 2 bases and J dropped 5 bases, with 15 bases sitting between them. The CDR3 spans 15 residues. Germline V gene data show CDR1 as MNHNS and CDR2 as SASEGT. The CDR3 DNA reads as TGTGCCAGCAGTGAATTGGGGACTGAGTTGGAGACCCAGTACTTC. It codes for CASSELGTELETQYF.

This rearrangement joins TRBV27 to TRBJ1-1; D perhaps matches TRBD1 (5 bases). CDR3 length: 13 amino acids. The V end lost 8 bases, the J end lost 4 bases, and 14 bases lay between the germline ends. Germline values: CDR1 MNHEY, CDR2 SMNVEV (reference sequence). The CDR3 DNA follows: TGTGCCAGCGCTAGGGGCGACGCCACTGAAGCTTTCTTT. It translates to CASARGDATEAFF.

The chain couples TRBV19 to TRBJ1-1; a weak D match, TRBD1 (5 bases). Germline V CDR1 and CDR2: LNHDA, SQIVND (reference sequence). Trimming removed 6 bases at V and 1 base at J, with 12 bases between. The length of the CDR3 is 14 residues. The CDR3 reads CASRDQGQNTEAFF. DNA of the CDR3: TGTGCCAGTAGGGATCAAGGACAGAACACTGAAGCTTTCTTT.

The chain carries TRBV6-6 and TRBJ1-3; tentative D call: TRBD1 (5 bases). V was cut by 0 bases and J by 4 bases, with 10 bases left in between. This CDR3 is 15 amino acids long. Germline loops: CDR1 MNHNY, CDR2 SVGAGI (reference sequence). This chain's CDR3 is CASSYSTGVGNTIYF. CDR3 nucleotides: TGTGCCAGCAGTTACTCGACGGGGGTGGGAAACACCATATATTTT.

As concerns this clone: Sequence at one end of the junction differs from germline and may be a read error. The CDR3 spells CASSLYRTNTDTQYF. The CDR3 DNA reads as TGTGCCAGCAGCTTGTACAGGACGAACACAGATACGCAGTATTTT. The rearrangement links TRBV5-1 to TRBJ2-3, with D possibly being TRBD1 (5 bases). The CDR3 contains 15 residues. The germline CDR1 and CDR2 sequences are SGHRS and YFSETQ.

This chain joins TRBV6-5 and TRBJ2-3, with 9 positions matching TRBD2. Germline CDR1 MNHEY, CDR2 SVGAGI. After removal of 6 bases from V and 3 bases from J, the junction contained 7 bases not matched to a gene. This CDR3 comprises 15 residues. The CDR3 bases are TGTGCCAGCAGACCCCTAGCGGGAAGGACAGATACGCAGTATTTT. Translation: CASRPLAGRTDTQYF.

The J gene is TRBJ1-6, the V gene TRBV27; D unresolved. The CDR3 consists of 14 residues. The V and J ends lost 3 bases and 4 bases respectively, with 7 bases between them. Germline V gene lookup returns CDR1 MNHEY and CDR2 SMNVEV (reference sequence). The CDR3 protein is CASSFTQYNSPLHF. The CDR3 DNA reads as TGTGCCAGCAGTTTCACACAATATAATTCACCCCTCCACTTT.

The rearrangement uses TRBV9 and TRBJ2-2; 10 bases match TRBD2. The CDR3 totals 18 residues. V trimming: 0 bases; J trimming: 3 bases; junction bases outside the gene matches: 8. CDR1 and CDR2 (germline): SGDLS, YYNGEE. The CDR3 loop reads CASSVAGSGGSYTGELFF. In nucleotides, the CDR3 is TGTGCCAGCAGCGTAGCTGGTAGCGGGGGGTCTTACACCGGGGAGCTGTTTTTT.

V is TRBV24-1 and J is TRBJ2-5; TRBD2 aligns across 7 bases. Germline V gene data show CDR1 as KGHDR and CDR2 as SFDVKD. Germline trimming cut 5 bases from V and 5 bases from J; bases unmatched to any gene: 13. The CDR3 loop spans 16 amino acids. The CDR3, as DNA: TGTGCCACCAGTGCCCCCGAGCCCGGGGGGTCTGAGACCCAGTACTTC. This sequence encodes CATSAPEPGGSETQYF.

This clone was recorded once. This chain joins TRBV9 and TRBJ1-2; no clear D gene. The CDR3 has 14 amino acids. Germline V CDR1 and CDR2: SGDLS, YYNGEE. Trimming removed 0 bases from V and 1 base from J, with 7 bases in between. Written as DNA, the CDR3 is TGTGCCAGCAGCGTAGGGGGAGATAACTATGGCTACACCTTC. Translation gives CASSVGGDNYGYTF.

V is TRBV19 and J is TRBJ2-5; tentatively, D is TRBD2 (5 bases). The germline V gene encodes CDR1 LNHDA and CDR2 SQIVND (reference sequence). V lost 7 bases and J 5 bases, leaving 17 bases between the germline ends. This CDR3 spans 14 amino acids. In nucleotides, the CDR3 is TGTGCCAGTACCCCACCGGGTAGCGACGAGACCCAGTACTTC. Translating it yields CASTPPGSDETQYF.